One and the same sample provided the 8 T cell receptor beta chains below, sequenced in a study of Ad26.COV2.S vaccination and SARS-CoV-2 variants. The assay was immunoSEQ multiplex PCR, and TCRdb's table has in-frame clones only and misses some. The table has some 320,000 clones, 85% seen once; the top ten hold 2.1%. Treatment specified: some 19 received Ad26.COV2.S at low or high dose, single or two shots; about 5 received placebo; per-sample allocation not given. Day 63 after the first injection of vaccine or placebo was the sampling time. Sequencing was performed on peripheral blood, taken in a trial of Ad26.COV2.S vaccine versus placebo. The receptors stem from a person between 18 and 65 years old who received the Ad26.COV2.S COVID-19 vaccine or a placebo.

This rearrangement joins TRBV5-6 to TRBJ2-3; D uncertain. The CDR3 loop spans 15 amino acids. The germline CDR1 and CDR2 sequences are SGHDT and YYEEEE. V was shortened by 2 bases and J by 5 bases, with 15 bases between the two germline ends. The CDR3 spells CASSFVQTLIDTQYF. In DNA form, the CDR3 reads TGTGCCAGCAGCTTCGTTCAAACATTAATAGATACGCAGTATTTT.

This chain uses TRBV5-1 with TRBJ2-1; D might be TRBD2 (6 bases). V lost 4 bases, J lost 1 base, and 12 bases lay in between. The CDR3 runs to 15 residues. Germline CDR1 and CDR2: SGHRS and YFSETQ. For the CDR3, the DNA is TGCGCCAGCAGCCCGGGTGGGGGGTCCTACAATGAGCAGTTCTTC. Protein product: CASSPGGGSYNEQFF.

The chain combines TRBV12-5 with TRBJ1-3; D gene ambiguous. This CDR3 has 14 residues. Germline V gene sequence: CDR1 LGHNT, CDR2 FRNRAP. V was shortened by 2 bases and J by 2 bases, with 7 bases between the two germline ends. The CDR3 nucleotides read TGTGCTAGTGGTTTGAGTAACACTGGAAACACCATATATTTT. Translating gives CASGLSNTGNTIYF.

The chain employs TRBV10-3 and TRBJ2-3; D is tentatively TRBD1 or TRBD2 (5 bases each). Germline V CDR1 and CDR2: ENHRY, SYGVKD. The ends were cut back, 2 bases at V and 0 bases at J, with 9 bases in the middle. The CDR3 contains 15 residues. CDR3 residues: CAISEGTQSTDTQYF. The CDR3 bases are TGTGCCATCAGTGAGGGGACCCAGAGCACAGATACGCAGTATTTT.

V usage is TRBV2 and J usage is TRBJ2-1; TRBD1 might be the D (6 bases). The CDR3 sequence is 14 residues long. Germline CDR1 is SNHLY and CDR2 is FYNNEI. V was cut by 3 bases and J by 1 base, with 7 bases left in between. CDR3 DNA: TGTGCCAGCAGTGAGGACAGTTCCTACAATGAGCAGTTCTTC. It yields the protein CASSEDSSYNEQFF.

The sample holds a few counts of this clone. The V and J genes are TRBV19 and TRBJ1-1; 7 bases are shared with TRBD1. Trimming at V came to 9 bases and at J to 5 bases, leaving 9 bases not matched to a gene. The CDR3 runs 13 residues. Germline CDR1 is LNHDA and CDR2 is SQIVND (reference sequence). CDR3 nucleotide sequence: TGTGCCAGCCAAAGGCACAGGGGTACTGAAGCTTTCTTT. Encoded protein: CASQRHRGTEAFF.

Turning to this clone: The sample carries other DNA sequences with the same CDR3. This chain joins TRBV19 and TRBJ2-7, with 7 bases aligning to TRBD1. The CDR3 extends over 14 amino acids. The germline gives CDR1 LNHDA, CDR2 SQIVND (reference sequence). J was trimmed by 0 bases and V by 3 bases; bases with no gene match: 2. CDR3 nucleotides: TGTGCCAGTAGTATCCGGGACAGCTCCTACGAGCAGTACTTC. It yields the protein CASSIRDSSYEQYF.

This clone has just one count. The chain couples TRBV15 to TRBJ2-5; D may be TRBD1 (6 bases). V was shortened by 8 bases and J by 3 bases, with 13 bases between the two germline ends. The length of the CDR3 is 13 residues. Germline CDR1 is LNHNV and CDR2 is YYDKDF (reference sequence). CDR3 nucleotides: TGTGCCACCCGCTCTACAGGGAAAGAGACCCAGTACTTC. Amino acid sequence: CATRSTGKETQYF.